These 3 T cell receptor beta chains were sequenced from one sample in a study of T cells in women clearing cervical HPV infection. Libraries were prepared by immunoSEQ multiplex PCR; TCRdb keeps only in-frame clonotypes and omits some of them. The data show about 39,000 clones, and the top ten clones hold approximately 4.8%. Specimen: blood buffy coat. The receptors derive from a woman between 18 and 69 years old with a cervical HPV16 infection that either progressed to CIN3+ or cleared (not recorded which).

CDR3 bases read: TGTGCCAGCAGTTCGACGACAGCTCACAATGAAAAA. This gives the protein CASSSTTAHNEK. The whole CDR3 region reads CASSSTTAHNEKLFF. This chain connects TRBV12-3 or TRBV12-4 to TRBJ1-4; weak D call: TRBD1 (5 bases). The missing CDR3 end, 3 residues past where the read stops, is filled in from the germline J gene. There are 15 residues in the CDR3. Trimming cost V 4 bases and J 5 bases, with 14 bases left between them.

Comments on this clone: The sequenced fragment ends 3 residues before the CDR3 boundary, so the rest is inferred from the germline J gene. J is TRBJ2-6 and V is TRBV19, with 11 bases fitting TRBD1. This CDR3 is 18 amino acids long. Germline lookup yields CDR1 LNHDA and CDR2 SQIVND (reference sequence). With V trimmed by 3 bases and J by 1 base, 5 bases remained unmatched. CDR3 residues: CASSIPRDRGSGANVLTF. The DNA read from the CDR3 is TGTGCCAGTAGTATTCCAAGGGACAGGGGGTCTGGGGCCAACGTC.

This CDR3 reads CASSSGQGNEKLFF. The part of the CDR3 DNA that was read is TGTGCCAGCAGCTCCGGGCAGGGGAATGAAAAA. This rearrangement joins TRBV5-4 to TRBJ1-4; a possible D gene is TRBD1 (6 bases). The read is 3 residues too short to cover the CDR3 end, so that end is filled in from the germline J gene. Trimming took 3 bases from V and 5 from J, leaving 11 bases between them. Germline values: CDR1 SGHNT, CDR2 YYREEE (reference sequence). This CDR3 contains 14 residues.